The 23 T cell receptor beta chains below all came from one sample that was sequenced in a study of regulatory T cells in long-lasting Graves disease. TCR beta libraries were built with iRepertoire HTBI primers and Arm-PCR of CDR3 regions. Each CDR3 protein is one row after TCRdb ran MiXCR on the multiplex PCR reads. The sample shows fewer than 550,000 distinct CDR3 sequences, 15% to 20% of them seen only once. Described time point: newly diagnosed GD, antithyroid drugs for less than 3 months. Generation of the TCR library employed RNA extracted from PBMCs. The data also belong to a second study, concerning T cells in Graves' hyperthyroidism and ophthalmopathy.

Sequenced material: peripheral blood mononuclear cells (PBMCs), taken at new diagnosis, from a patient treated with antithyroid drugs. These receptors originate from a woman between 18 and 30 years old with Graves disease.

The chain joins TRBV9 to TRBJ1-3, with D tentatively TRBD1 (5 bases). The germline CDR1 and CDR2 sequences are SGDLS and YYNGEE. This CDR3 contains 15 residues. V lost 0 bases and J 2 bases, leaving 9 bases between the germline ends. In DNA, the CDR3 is TGTGCCAGCAGCGTAGCTTGGGGGGCTGGAAACACCATATATTTT. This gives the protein CASSVAWGAGNTIYF.

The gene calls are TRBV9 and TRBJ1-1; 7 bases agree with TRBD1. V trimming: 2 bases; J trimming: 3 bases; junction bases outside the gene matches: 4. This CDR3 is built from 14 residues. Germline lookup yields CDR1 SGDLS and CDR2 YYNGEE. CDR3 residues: CASSVTGRDTEAFF. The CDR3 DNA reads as TGTGCCAGCAGCGTGACAGGGAGGGACACTGAAGCTTTCTTT.

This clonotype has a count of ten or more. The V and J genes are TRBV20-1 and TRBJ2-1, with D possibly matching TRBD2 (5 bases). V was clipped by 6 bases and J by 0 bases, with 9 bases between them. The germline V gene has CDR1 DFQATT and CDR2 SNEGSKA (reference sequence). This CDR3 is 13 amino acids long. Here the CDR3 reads CSAKRFSYNEQFF. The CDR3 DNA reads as TGCAGTGCAAAGCGGTTCTCCTACAATGAGCAGTTCTTC.

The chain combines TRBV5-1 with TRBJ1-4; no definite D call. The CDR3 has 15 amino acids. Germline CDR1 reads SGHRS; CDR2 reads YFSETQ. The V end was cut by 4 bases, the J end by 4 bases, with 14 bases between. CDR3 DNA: TGCGCCAGCAGCCCCGACGGCCAAGTTAATGAAAAACTGTTTTTT. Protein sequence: CASSPDGQVNEKLFF.

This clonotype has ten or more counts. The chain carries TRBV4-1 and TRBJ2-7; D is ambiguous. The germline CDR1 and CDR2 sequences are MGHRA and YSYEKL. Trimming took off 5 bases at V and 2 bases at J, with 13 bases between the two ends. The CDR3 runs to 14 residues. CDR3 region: CASSNNEKAYEQYF. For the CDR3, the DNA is TGCGCCAGCAGCAACAACGAAAAAGCCTACGAGCAGTACTTC.

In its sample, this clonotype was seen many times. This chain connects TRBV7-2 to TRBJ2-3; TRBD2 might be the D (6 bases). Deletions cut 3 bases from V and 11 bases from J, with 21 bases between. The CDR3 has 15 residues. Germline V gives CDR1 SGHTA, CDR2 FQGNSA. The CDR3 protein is CASSLAVGTALRQYF. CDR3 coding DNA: TGTGCCAGCAGCTTGGCCGTGGGGACTGCTTTGAGGCAGTATTTT.

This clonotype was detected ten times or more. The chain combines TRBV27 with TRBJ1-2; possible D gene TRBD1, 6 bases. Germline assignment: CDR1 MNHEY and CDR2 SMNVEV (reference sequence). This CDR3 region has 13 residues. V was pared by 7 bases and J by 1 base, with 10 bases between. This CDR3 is CASKQGGNYGYTF. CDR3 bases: TGTGCCAGCAAACAGGGAGGTAACTATGGCTACACCTTC.

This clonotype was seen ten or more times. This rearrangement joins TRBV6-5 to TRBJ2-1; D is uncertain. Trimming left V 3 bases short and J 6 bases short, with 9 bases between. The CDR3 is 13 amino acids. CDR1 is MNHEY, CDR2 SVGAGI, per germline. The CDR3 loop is CASSYLGGNEQFF. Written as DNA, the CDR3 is TGTGCCAGCAGTTATTTGGGTGGCAATGAGCAGTTCTTC.

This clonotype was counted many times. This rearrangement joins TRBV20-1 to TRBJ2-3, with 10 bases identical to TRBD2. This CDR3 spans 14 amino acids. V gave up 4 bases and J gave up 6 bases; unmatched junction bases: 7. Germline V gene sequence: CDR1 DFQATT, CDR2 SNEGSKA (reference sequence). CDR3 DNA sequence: TGCAGTGCTAATCCGCTAGCGGGAGTGGATACGCAGTATTTT. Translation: CSANPLAGVDTQYF.

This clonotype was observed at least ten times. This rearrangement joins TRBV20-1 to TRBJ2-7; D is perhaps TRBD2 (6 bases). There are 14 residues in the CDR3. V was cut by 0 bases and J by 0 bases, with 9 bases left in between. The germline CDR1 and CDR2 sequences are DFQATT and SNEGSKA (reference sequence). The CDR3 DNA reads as TGCAGTGCTAGAGATGGGACTTACTCCTACGAGCAGTACTTC. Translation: CSARDGTYSYEQYF.

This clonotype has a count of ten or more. CDR3 region: CASSYSETHPGYTEAFF. CDR3 DNA sequence: TGTGCCAGCAGTTACTCGGAAACCCACCCAGGGTACACTGAAGCTTTCTTT. V and J are TRBV6-6 and TRBJ1-1; tentative D call: TRBD1 (5 bases). This CDR3 is built from 17 residues. The germline V gene encodes CDR1 MNHNY and CDR2 SVGAGI (reference sequence). V was pared by 0 bases and J by 3 bases, with 17 bases between.

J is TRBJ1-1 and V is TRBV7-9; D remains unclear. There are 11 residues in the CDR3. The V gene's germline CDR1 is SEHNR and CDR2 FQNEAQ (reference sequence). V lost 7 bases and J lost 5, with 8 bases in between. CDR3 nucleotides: TGTGCCAGCATGGGAGGTACTGAAGCTTTCTTT. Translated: CASMGGTEAFF.

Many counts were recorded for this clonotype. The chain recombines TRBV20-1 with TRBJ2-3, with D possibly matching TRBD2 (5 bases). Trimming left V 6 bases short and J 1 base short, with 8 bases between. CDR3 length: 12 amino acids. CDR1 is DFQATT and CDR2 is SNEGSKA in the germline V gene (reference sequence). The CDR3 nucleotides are TGCAGTGCCGTGGGAGGCACAGATACGCAGTATTTT. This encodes CSAVGGTDTQYF.

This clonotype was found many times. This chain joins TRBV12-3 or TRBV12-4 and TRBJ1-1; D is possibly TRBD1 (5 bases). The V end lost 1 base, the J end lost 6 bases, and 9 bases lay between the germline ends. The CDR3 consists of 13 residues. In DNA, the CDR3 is TGTGCCAGCAGTTTAGGAGGGGCAGCTGAAGCTTTCTTT. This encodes CASSLGGAAEAFF.

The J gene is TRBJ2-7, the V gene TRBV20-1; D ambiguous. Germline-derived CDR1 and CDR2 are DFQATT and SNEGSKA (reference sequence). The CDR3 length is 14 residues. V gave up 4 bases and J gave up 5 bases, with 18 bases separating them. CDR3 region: CSATVDGVVHEQYF. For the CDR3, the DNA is TGCAGTGCTACCGTCGACGGAGTAGTGCACGAGCAGTACTTC.

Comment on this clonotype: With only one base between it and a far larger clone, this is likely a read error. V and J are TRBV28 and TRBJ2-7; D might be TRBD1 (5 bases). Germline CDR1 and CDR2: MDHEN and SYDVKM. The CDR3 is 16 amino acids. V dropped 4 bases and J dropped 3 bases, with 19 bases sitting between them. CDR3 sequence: CASSSNSGRAYYEQYF. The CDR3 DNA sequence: TGTGCCAGCAGTTCCAACTCCGGCAGGGCCTACTACGAGCAGTACTTC.

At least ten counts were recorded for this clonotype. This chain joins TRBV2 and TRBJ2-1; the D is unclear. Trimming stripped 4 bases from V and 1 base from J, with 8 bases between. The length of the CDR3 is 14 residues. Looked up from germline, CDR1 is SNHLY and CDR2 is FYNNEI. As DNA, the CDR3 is TGTGCCAGCAGTGTCACAGTTTCCTACAATGAGCAGTTCTTC. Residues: CASSVTVSYNEQFF. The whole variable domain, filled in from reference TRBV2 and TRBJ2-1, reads EPEVTQTPSHQVTQMGQEVILRCVPISNHLYFYWYRQILGQKVEFLVSFYNNEISEKSEIFDDQFSVERPDGSNFTLKIRSTKLEDSAMYFCASSVTVSYNEQFFGPGTRLTVL.

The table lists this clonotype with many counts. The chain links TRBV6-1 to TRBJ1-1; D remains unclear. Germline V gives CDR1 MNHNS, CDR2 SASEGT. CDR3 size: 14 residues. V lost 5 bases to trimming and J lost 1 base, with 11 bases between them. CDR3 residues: CASSMDPGNTEAFF. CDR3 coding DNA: TGTGCCAGCAGTATGGATCCGGGGAACACTGAAGCTTTCTTT.

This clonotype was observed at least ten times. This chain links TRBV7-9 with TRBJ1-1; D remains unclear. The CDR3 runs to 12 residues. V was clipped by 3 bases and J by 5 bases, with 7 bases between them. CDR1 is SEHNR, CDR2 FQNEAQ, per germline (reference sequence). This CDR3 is CASSFGKTEAFF. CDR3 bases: TGTGCCAGCAGCTTTGGGAAAACTGAAGCTTTCTTT.

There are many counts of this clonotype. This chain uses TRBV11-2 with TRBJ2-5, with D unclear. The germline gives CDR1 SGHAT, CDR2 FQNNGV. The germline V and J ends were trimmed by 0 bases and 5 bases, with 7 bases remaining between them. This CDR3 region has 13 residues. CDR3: CASSLDLRETQYF. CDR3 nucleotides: TGTGCCAGCAGCTTAGATTTACGGGAGACCCAGTACTTC.

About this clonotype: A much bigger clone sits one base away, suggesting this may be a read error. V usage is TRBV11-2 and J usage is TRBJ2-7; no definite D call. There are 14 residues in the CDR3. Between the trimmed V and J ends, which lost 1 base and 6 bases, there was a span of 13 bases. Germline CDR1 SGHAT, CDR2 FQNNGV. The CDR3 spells CASSLAVSPAEQYF. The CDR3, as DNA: TGTGCCAGCAGCTTAGCGGTGTCTCCCGCCGAGCAGTACTTC.

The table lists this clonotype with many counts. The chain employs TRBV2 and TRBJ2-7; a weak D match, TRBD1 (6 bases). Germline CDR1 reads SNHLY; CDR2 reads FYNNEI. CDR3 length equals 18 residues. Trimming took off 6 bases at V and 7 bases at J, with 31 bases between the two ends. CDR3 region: CASRVEGQPENWALEQYF. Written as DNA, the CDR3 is TGTGCCAGCAGGGTGGAAGGACAGCCAGAGAATTGGGCCCTTGAGCAGTACTTC.

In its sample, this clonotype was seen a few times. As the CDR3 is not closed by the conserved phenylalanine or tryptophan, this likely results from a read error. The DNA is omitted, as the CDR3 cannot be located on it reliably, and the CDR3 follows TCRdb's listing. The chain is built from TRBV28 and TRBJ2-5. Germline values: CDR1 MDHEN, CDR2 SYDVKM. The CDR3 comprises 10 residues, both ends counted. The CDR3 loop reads CASRGETQCL.